This T cell receptor (beta chain) was identified during a study of blood T cell dynamics during melanoma immunotherapy (dated by TCRdb to between 2020 and 2021). Some background on the complete study: Patients with metastatic melanoma were treated with first-line pembrolizumab or nivolumab plus ipilimumab as standard of care in the United Kingdom. To identify early correlates of response, the study profiled peripheral T cell receptor repertoires in patients with metastatic melanoma before and after one cycle of checkpoint inhibitor therapy. The training cohort consisted of consecutive patients, while an additional independent group of patients from the same centre was pooled to form an external validation set.

Here is what the overall study found, with its caveats: A bifurcated reorganization of the PBMC repertoire at W3, with increased clonality or increased diversity, was observed in patients who later achieved disease control, unlike in progressors. The study was unable to establish whether the T cell clones driving the repertoire changes were melanoma-specific or instead reflected general immune activation. The relatively small sample size was recognized as a factor that could limit how well the results generalize.

This clone was detected once. Its cognate antigen has yet to be identified. One base away there is no much larger clone; base qualities are not given. Unmatched junction bases come to 10, with V trimmed by 6 bases and J by 8 bases. CDR1 and CDR2 were assigned from the germline V gene as ENHRY and SYGVKD. The CDR3 runs 15 residues from the cysteine to the phenylalanine. Only CDR3 DNA is held: 45 bases, read in frame from base 1. What this sample's time point label stands for: pre-treatment baseline. Blood samples were taken at two points: before treatment (T0) and at week 3 (W3), which came after the first cycle of checkpoint blockade. Except for a couple of patients with rapid clinical progression, response was assessed 12 weeks after the first infusion by RECIST 1.1; disease control meant complete response, partial response or stable disease. Patients were not eligible if they had prior systemic cancer treatment, concomitant immunosuppressant therapy or synchronous other active malignancies. TCR beta was sequenced in both bulk PBMC and plasma cell-free DNA in order to track circulating cells as well as T cell turnover. Lymphoprep and SepMate tubes were used to isolate PBMC from blood, and red cell lysis was then performed. QIAamp DNA Blood Mini kits were used to extract DNA from both PBMC and sorted T cell subsets.

Every bulk PBMC sample had a fixed 350 ng of DNA loaded. Following the manufacturer instructions, the immunoSEQ TCRb Assay kit was used to amplify TCR beta CDR3 sequences from genomic DNA. The KAPA Library Quantification Kit for Illumina platforms was used to quantify pooled libraries by qPCR. Pooled libraries were clustered at 0.6-1.1 pM and sequenced on an Illumina NextSeq 500. Processing in the source paper ran as follows. TCR data were analyzed using immunoSEQ ANALYZER and the R LymphoSeq package. A rearrangement efficiency score was calculated as productive divided by the sum of productive and non-productive CDR3 sequences. Clonality was measured with the Gini coefficient and diversity with the Renyi index at alpha=1, and both measures were compared pairwise between timepoints within each patient. In LymphoSeq, clonal relatedness was computed using an edit distance of 3, and repertoire similarity was computed using the Bhattacharyya coefficient. To classify response, a linear discriminant analysis based on week-3 changes in clonality and diversity was built using the R MASS and caret packages. This is the immuneACCESS table as TCRdb keeps it, with only in-frame sequences that have V and J called. A part of the clones is gone; compared with another copy, unresolved V genes explain less than half, and the rest is unexplained. For V, J and clone size, that table is used; D and trimming come from the DNA. Here the sample has 20,000 to 30,000 clones; approximately 90% occur a single time. Roughly 4.5% of the sample belongs to the ten largest clones.

Sequencing was performed on blood, taken from a patient treated with checkpoint blockade. The receptor's source is a human donor with melanoma. Recombination connected TRBV10-3 to TRBJ1-4, with 9 junctional bases fitting TRBD1. In nucleotide form, the sequence is TGTGCCATCAGCCAAACCGGGACAGGGAGGGAAAAACTGTTTTTT. Its translation reads: CAISQTGTGREKLFF.